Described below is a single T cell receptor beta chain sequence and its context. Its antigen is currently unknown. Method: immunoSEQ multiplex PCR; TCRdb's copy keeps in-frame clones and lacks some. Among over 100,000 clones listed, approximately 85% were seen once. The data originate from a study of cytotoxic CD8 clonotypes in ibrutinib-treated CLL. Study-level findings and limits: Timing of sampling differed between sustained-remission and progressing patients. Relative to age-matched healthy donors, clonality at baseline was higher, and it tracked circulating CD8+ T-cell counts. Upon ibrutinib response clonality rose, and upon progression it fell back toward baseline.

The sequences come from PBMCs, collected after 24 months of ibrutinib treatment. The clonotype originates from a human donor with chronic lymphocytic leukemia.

CDR3 region: CASSFGAGYTF. The CDR3 DNA follows: TGTGCCAGCAGTTTTGGGGCTGGCTACACCTTC. The V gene is TRBV28, the J gene TRBJ1-2, with D possibly being TRBD1 (5 bases). Trimming cost V 3 bases and J 7 bases, with 6 bases left between them. The CDR3 has 11 amino acids. Germline CDR1 reads MDHEN; CDR2 reads SYDVKM.